This passage covers 3 T cell receptor beta chains from one sample sequenced in a study of blood T cell repertoires in COVID-19. The method was immunoSEQ multiplex PCR; TCRdb's version includes in-frame clones alone and lacks a portion of them. The table lists around 120,000 clones, 78% of them singletons. Material: peripheral blood. Receptors were obtained from a man between 65 and 85 years old with acute or convalescent COVID-19.

The chain combines TRBV25-1 with TRBJ1-3; tentatively, D is TRBD1 (6 bases). Trimming took 0 bases from V and 2 from J, leaving 8 bases between them. Germline CDR1 is MGHDK and CDR2 is SYGVNS. The CDR3 is made up of 15 amino acids. CDR3 region: CASSEYAGAGNTIYF. The CDR3 DNA reads as TGTGCCAGCAGTGAATATGCAGGGGCTGGAAACACCATATATTTT.

The rearrangement joins TRBV9 to TRBJ2-1; maybe TRBD2 (6 bases). CDR1 is SGDLS, CDR2 YYNGEE, per germline. The CDR3 covers 16 residues. V was shortened by 0 bases and J by 5 bases, with 15 bases between the two germline ends. The CDR3: CASSVDTVRTNNEQFF. DNA of the CDR3: TGTGCCAGCAGCGTAGATACGGTCAGGACTAACAATGAGCAGTTCTTC.

The rearrangement joins TRBV5-1 to TRBJ2-1; 7 positions agree with TRBD1. V shed 5 bases and J 6 bases; nucleotides not matched to a gene: 11. Germline values: CDR1 SGHRS, CDR2 YFSETQ. The CDR3 length is 15 residues. CDR3 region: CASRLSGTVGNEQFF. CDR3 nucleotide sequence: TGCGCCAGCAGGCTATCCGGGACAGTAGGCAATGAGCAGTTCTTC. Using reference TRBV5-1 and TRBJ2-1 for the parts outside the CDR3, the full variable domain is KAGVTQTPRYLIKTRGQQVTLSCSPISGHRSVSWYQQTPGQGLQFLFEYFSETQRNKGNFPGRFSGRQFSNSRSEMNVSTLELGDSALYLCASRLSGTVGNEQFFGPGTRLTVL.